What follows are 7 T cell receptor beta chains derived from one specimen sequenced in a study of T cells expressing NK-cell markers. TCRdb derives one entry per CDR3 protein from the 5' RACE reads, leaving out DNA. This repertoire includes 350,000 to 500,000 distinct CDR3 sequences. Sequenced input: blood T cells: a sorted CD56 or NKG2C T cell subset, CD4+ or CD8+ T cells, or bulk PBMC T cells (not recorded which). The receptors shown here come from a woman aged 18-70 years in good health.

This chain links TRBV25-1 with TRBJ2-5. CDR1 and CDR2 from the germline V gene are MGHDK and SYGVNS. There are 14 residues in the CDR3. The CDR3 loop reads CASSESDHQETQYF.

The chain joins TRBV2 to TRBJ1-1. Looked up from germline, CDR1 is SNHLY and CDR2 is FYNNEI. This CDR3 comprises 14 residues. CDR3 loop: CASKNQGGNTEAFF. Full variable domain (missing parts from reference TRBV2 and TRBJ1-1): EPEVTQTPSHQVTQMGQEVILRCVPISNHLYFYWYRQILGQKVEFLVSFYNNEISEKSEIFDDQFSVERPDGSNFTLKIRSTKLEDSAMYFCASKNQGGNTEAFFGQGTRLTVV.

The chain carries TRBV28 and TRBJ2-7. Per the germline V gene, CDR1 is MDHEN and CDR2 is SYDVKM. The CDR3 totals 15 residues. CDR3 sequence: CASSLVQRLSYEQYF.

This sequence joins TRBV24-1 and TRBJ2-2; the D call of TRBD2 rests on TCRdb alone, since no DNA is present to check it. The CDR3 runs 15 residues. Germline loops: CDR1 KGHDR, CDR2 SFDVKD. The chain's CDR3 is CATSDLERAAGELFF.

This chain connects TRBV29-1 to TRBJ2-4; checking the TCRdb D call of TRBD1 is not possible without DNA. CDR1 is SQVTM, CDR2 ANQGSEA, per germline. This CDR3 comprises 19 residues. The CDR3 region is CSVEDINRPGQGAKNIQYF.

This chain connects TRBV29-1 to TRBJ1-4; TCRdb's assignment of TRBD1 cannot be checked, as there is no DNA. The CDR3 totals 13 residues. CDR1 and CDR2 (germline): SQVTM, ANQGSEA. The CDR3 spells CSAGVATNEKLFF.

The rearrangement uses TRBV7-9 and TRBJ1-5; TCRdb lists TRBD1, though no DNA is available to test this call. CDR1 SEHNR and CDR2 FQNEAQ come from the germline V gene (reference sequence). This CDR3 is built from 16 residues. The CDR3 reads CASSHEGTARNQPQHF. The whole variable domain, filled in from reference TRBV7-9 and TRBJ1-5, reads DTGVSQNPRHKITKRGQNVTFRCDPISEHNRLYWYRQTLGQGPEFLTYFQNEAQLEKSRLLSDRFSAERPKGSFSTLEIQRTEQGDSAMYLCASSHEGTARNQPQHFGDGTRLSIL.